This T cell receptor beta chain appears in the sequencing data of a study of CD8 T cells in ankylosing spondylitis. Broader study findings: Several highly homologous variants made up a TCR beta motif, and this motif appeared characteristic of ankylosing spondylitis blood. Disease-linked clones proved CD8+ and comparatively uncommon in peripheral blood. Reportedly, significant enrichment of disease-linked clones occurred in matched ankylosing spondylitis synovial fluid. Some of these motif variants have turned up before, in reports on reactive arthritis synovial fluid and blood.

V was shortened by 1 base and J by 9 bases, with 16 bases between the two germline ends. The V gene's germline CDR1 is DFQATT and CDR2 SNEGSKA (reference sequence). CDR3 size: 14 residues. It was by quantitative 5'-RACE with molecular barcodes that TCR beta libraries were made. TCRdb re-derived calls from the 5' RACE reads in MiXCR, one entry per CDR3 protein. The sample records 700,000 to 1,000,000 distinct CDR3 sequences, about 12% being singletons. This clonotype was seen only a few times. The antigen remains unidentified. V is TRBV20-1 and J is TRBJ2-1; D is possibly TRBD2 (6 bases). Sequenced input: blood, either unsorted or a sorted T cell fraction (not recorded which). The receptor was isolated from a male donor with ankylosing spondylitis. CDR3 coding DNA: TGCAGTGCTAGAGGCGCGGGGACCGTCAGTGAGCAGTTCTTC. This codes for CSARGAGTVSEQFF.